The 29 T cell receptor beta chains below were found in one sample sequenced in a study of T cell changes during pregnancy in multiple sclerosis. Repertoires were generated with immunoSEQ multiplex PCR, while TCRdb's copy carries only in-frame clones and drops some. The data show 35,000 to 55,000 clones, 85% to 95% seen once. The material sequenced was CD4+ T cells from peripheral blood mononuclear cells, taken in the third trimester of pregnancy. The receptors originated from a female donor with multiple sclerosis, enrolled in a pregnancy study.

This clone was observed a single time. The J gene is TRBJ2-7, the V gene TRBV28, with TRBD2 identical over 11 bases. V dropped 3 bases and J dropped 4; count of bases not matched to a gene: 11. The CDR3 loop spans 17 amino acids. Germline V gene data show CDR1 as MDHEN and CDR2 as SYDVKM. CDR3 nucleotide sequence: TGTGCCAGCAGTTTGGTGGCTAGCGGGAGGAATTCGTACGAGCAGTACTTC. Amino acid sequence: CASSLVASGRNSYEQYF.

Here the CDR3 DNA reads TGTGCCAGCAGCTTAGTCGGGAGGGCGGTAGATGAGCAGTTCTTC. This translates into CASSLVGRAVDEQFF. The rearrangement joins TRBV7-2 to TRBJ2-1; 8 bases line up with TRBD2. Trimming took 1 base from V and 8 from J; bases not matched to a gene: 7. Germline V gene lookup returns CDR1 SGHTA and CDR2 FQGNSA. CDR3 length equals 15 residues.

The rearrangement joins TRBV7-2 to TRBJ2-6; D possibly corresponds to TRBD2 (5 bases). Between the trimmed V and J ends, which lost 5 bases and 4 bases, there was a span of 15 bases. Germline lookup yields CDR1 SGHTA and CDR2 FQGNSA. The CDR3 is 16 residues long. The CDR3 DNA is TGTGCCAGCAGCCCCCACCGGGGTGTCGGGGCCAACGTCCTGACTTTC. Translated: CASSPHRGVGANVLTF.

This chain connects TRBV5-5 to TRBJ1-3; tentative D call: TRBD1 (6 bases). V was cut by 0 bases and J by 3 bases, with 10 bases left in between. The V gene's germline CDR1 is SGHKS and CDR2 YYEKEE (reference sequence). The CDR3 sequence is 15 residues long. The CDR3 DNA sequence: TGTGCCAGCAGCTTGGCCGTGGGACATGGAAACACCATATATTTT. Its protein is CASSLAVGHGNTIYF.

V and J are TRBV6-1 and TRBJ2-3; weak D call: TRBD2 (5 bases). Trimming left V 1 base short and J 10 bases short, with 12 bases between. Germline CDR1 and CDR2: MNHNS and SASEGT. The length of the CDR3 is 13 residues. CDR3 amino acids: CASSEVWAEAQYF. CDR3 DNA sequence: TGTGCCAGCAGTGAAGTCTGGGCGGAGGCGCAGTATTTT.

This chain joins TRBV29-1 and TRBJ2-3, with D perhaps TRBD1 (6 bases). This CDR3 region has 13 residues. The germline V gene encodes CDR1 SQVTM and CDR2 ANQGSEA. CDR3 loop: CRIDDRSTDTQYF. The CDR3 nucleotides are TGCAGGATTGACGACAGGAGCACAGATACGCAGTATTTT.

The chain uses TRBV5-6 and TRBJ2-5; 9 bases match TRBD2. The V segment lost 0 bases and the J segment 2 bases; nucleotides outside the gene matches: 5. The CDR3 contains 16 residues. Germline CDR1 reads SGHDT; CDR2 reads YYEEEE. The chain's CDR3 is CASSLVGLANQETQYF. In DNA, the CDR3 is TGTGCCAGCAGCTTGGTAGGACTAGCGAATCAAGAGACCCAGTACTTC. The whole variable domain, remainder taken from reference TRBV5-6 and TRBJ2-5, is DAGVTQSPTHLIKTRGQQVTLRCSPKSGHDTVSWYQQALGQGPQFIFQYYEEEERQRGNFPDRFSGHQFPNYSSELNVNALLLGDSALYLCASSLVGLANQETQYFGPGTRLLVL.

This chain links TRBV2 with TRBJ2-7, with 8 nucleotides matching TRBD1. Germline-derived CDR1 and CDR2 are SNHLY and FYNNEI. This CDR3 is built from 14 residues. The ends lost 11 bases at V and 4 bases at J; junction bases unmatched: 13. Written as DNA, the CDR3 is TGTGCCCGACGACAGGGGCCTTCTCCATACGAGCAGTACTTC. This gives the protein CARRQGPSPYEQYF.

This chain connects TRBV18 to TRBJ2-1; possibly TRBD1 for D (6 bases). V lost 1 base, J lost 5 bases, and 9 bases lay in between. Germline-derived CDR1 and CDR2 are KGHSH and LQKENI. CDR3 length equals 14 residues. The CDR3 DNA is TGTGCCAGCTCACCACAGGGGGTTAACAATGAGCAGTTCTTC. This translates into CASSPQGVNNEQFF.

J is TRBJ1-3 and V is TRBV18, with D possibly TRBD1 on 5 matching bases. This CDR3 has 17 residues. The germline V gene has CDR1 KGHSH and CDR2 LQKENI. V shed 3 bases and J shed 0 bases, with 15 bases lying between them. The CDR3 sequence: CASSPVQALISGNTIYF. CDR3 nucleotides: TGTGCCAGCTCACCCGTACAGGCACTCATCTCTGGAAACACCATATATTTT.

The chain combines TRBV5-5 with TRBJ2-5, with 7 nucleotides matching TRBD1. V lost 4 bases, J lost 1 base, and 10 bases stayed unmatched. This CDR3 region has 16 residues. The germline V gene encodes CDR1 SGHKS and CDR2 YYEKEE (reference sequence). The CDR3 sequence is CASSAKGTAFQETQYF. CDR3 sequence (DNA): TGTGCCAGCAGCGCAAAAGGGACAGCATTCCAAGAGACCCAGTACTTC. Drawing the rest from reference TRBV5-5 and TRBJ2-5, the complete variable domain is DAGVTQSPTHLIKTRGQQVTLRCSPISGHKSVSWYQQVLGQGPQFIFQYYEKEERGRGNFPDRFSARQFPNYSSELNVNALLLGDSALYLCASSAKGTAFQETQYFGPGTRLLVL.

This clone was detected only once. V gene TRBV10-3 combines with J gene TRBJ2-7, with a weak D call TRBD1 (6 bases). Trimming left V 6 bases short and J 5 bases short, with 17 bases between. The CDR3 sequence is 14 residues long. Germline V gene lookup returns CDR1 ENHRY and CDR2 SYGVKD. The CDR3 DNA follows: TGTGCCATCAGCGGCTTACAGGGAATCGACGAGCAGTACTTC. Encoded protein: CAISGLQGIDEQYF.

This clone appeared a single time. This chain uses TRBV6-6 with TRBJ1-1; 10 nucleotides agree with TRBD1. Germline trimming cut 4 bases from V and 7 bases from J; bases unmatched to any gene: 9. CDR3 length equals 15 residues. The germline V gene has CDR1 MNHNY and CDR2 SVGAGI (reference sequence). The CDR3 protein is CASSSPDRGKNEAFF. The CDR3 DNA reads TGTGCCAGCAGTTCCCCGGACAGGGGGAAGAATGAAGCTTTCTTT.

This clone occurred once. Other DNA sequences from this sample encode an identical CDR3 as well. This chain joins TRBV7-2 and TRBJ2-1, with TRBD2 matching 7 bases. This CDR3 contains 14 residues. Germline V gene data show CDR1 as SGHTA and CDR2 as FQGNSA. Unmatched junction bases numbered 3, after V lost 0 bases and J lost 7 bases. The CDR3 region has the DNA TGTGCCAGCAGCTTAGCGGGGGGAGGGAATGAGCAGTTCTTC. Its protein is CASSLAGGGNEQFF.

This clone came up once. The gene calls are TRBV28 and TRBJ1-2, with 10 bases lining up with TRBD1. Looked up from germline, CDR1 is MDHEN and CDR2 is SYDVKM. The CDR3 is 15 amino acids. V was pared by 4 bases and J by 4 bases, with 6 bases of the junction left unmatched. In DNA, the CDR3 is TGTGCCAGCAGTTCCGACAGGGGGCTCGGCTATGGCTACACCTTC. Translated: CASSSDRGLGYGYTF.

This rearrangement joins TRBV2 to TRBJ2-5; TRBD1 matches at 9 bases. Per germline, CDR1 SNHLY and CDR2 FYNNEI. CDR3 length: 14 amino acids. V lost 5 bases and J lost 4; bases outside the gene matches: 5. CDR3 DNA: TGTGCCAGCAGTACGTGGGGACAGGGAGAGACCCAGTACTTC. It yields the protein CASSTWGQGETQYF.

This chain links TRBV5-1 with TRBJ2-1, with D possibly matching TRBD1 (5 bases). Germline CDR1 is SGHRS and CDR2 is YFSETQ. Between the trimmed V and J ends, which lost 3 bases and 1 base, there was a span of 11 bases. The CDR3 totals 15 residues. The CDR3: CASSSLTASYNEQFF. DNA of the CDR3: TGCGCCAGCAGCTCGCTGACAGCTTCCTACAATGAGCAGTTCTTC.

In nucleotides, the CDR3 is TGTGCCAGCACACCGGGGGGGGGTGCCGGCAATCAGCCCCAGCATTTT. Translating it yields CASTPGGGAGNQPQHF. The chain uses TRBV7-2 and TRBJ1-5; a possible D gene is TRBD1 (5 bases). Germline loops: CDR1 SGHTA, CDR2 FQGNSA. Trimming pared 7 bases from V and 2 bases from J, leaving 18 bases between. The CDR3 consists of 16 residues.

For the CDR3, the DNA is TGTGCCAGTAGTCCCTGGGAGGCTCGGTATGGCTACACCTTC. Its translation is CASSPWEARYGYTF. V usage is TRBV19 and J usage is TRBJ1-2; D unclear. Trimming pared 5 bases from V and 5 bases from J, leaving 15 bases between. Germline V gene sequence: CDR1 LNHDA, CDR2 SQIVND (reference sequence). The CDR3 is 14 residues long. Complete variable domain (other parts from reference TRBV19 and TRBJ1-2): DGGITQSPKYLFRKEGQNVTLSCEQNLNHDAMYWYRQDPGQGLRLIYYSQIVNDFQKGDIAEGYSVSREKKESFPLTVTSAQKNPTAFYLCASSPWEARYGYTFGSGTRLTVV.

This chain joins TRBV5-6 and TRBJ1-4; 9 nucleotides line up with TRBD1. The trim removed 0 bases at V and 8 bases at J, leaving 2 bases unmatched. Germline V lookup: CDR1 SGHDT, CDR2 YYEEEE. The CDR3 runs 14 residues. The CDR3 here is CASSLDGQGEKLFF. The DNA of the CDR3 is TGTGCCAGCAGCTTGGACGGACAGGGGGAAAAACTGTTTTTT.

The chain is built from TRBV2 and TRBJ2-7, with 7 bases matching TRBD1. Germline V gene data show CDR1 as SNHLY and CDR2 as FYNNEI. The CDR3 consists of 14 residues. V was pared by 5 bases and J by 3 bases, with 7 bases of the junction left unmatched. Written as DNA, the CDR3 is TGTGCCAGCAGTCCCGGGACAGAAGACTACGAGCAGTACTTC. Translated: CASSPGTEDYEQYF.

J is TRBJ2-7 and V is TRBV2, with TRBD1 as a possible D gene (6 bases). The V gene lost 3 bases and the J gene lost 1 base, with 7 bases spanning the gap. CDR1 is SNHLY, CDR2 FYNNEI, per germline. The CDR3 consists of 13 residues. The CDR3 protein is CASSDRGSYEQYF. CDR3 coding DNA: TGTGCCAGCAGTGACAGGGGATCCTACGAGCAGTACTTC.

The V and J genes are TRBV2 and TRBJ2-6; 7 bases align to TRBD1. The CDR3 loop spans 15 amino acids. With 2 bases clipped from V and 2 bases from J, the junction kept 0 bases outside the gene matches. Germline-derived CDR1 and CDR2 are SNHLY and FYNNEI. The DNA of the CDR3 is TGTGCCAGCAGTGAAACAGGGGCTGGGGCCAACGTCCTGACTTTC. It codes for CASSETGAGANVLTF.

This chain uses TRBV6-6 with TRBJ2-2; TRBD2 matches at 10 bases. This CDR3 comprises 16 residues. Germline V gene sequence: CDR1 MNHNY, CDR2 SVGAGI (reference sequence). Losses at the gene ends were 5 bases for V and 4 bases for J; bases not matched to a gene: 7. CDR3 nucleotide sequence: TGTGCCAGCAGTGGGCTAGCGGGAGTCGTCACCGGGGAGCTGTTTTTT. This gives the protein CASSGLAGVVTGELFF.

For the CDR3, the DNA is TGTGCCAGCAGTTTTTTGAGGAACACTGAAGCTTTCTTT. Translating gives CASSFLRNTEAFF. V and J are TRBV14 and TRBJ1-1; D gene uncertain. V lost 6 bases, J lost 1 base, and 9 bases lay in between. The length of the CDR3 is 13 residues. Germline CDR1 reads SGHDN; CDR2 reads FVKESK.

This rearrangement joins TRBV14 to TRBJ2-3; 8 bases line up with TRBD2. Germline V gives CDR1 SGHDN, CDR2 FVKESK. J was trimmed by 7 bases and V by 8 bases; bases with no gene match: 11. CDR3 length equals 14 residues. The CDR3 region has the DNA TGTGCCAGCGCACCTGGCGGGGGGACAAATACGCAGTATTTT. Amino acid sequence: CASAPGGGTNTQYF.

The rearrangement joins TRBV11-1 to TRBJ1-4; 7 bases match TRBD1. The germline V gene encodes CDR1 SGHAT and CDR2 FQDESV (reference sequence). This CDR3 comprises 17 residues. Trimming took 0 bases from V and 2 from J; bases not matched to a gene: 6. CDR3 loop: CASSLAPTGRTNEKLFF. The CDR3 DNA is TGTGCCAGCAGCTTAGCTCCGACAGGGCGGACTAATGAAAAACTGTTTTTT.

The rearrangement uses TRBV18 and TRBJ2-1, with D possibly TRBD2 on 6 matching bases. From germline, CDR1 is KGHSH and CDR2 LQKENI. Trimming cost V 6 bases and J 5 bases, with 14 bases left between them. The CDR3 runs to 14 residues. CDR3 in DNA: TGTGCCAGCTCGCAGGGACTGTCCCACAATGAGCAGTTCTTC. Translated: CASSQGLSHNEQFF.

This chain uses TRBV9 with TRBJ2-1; TRBD2 agrees at 11 bases. Germline CDR1 reads SGDLS; CDR2 reads YYNGEE. Germline trimming cut 0 bases from V and 4 bases from J; bases unmatched to any gene: 0. The CDR3 spans 15 residues. For the CDR3, the DNA is TGTGCCAGCAGCGTAGGACTAGCGGGGTACAATGAGCAGTTCTTC. Protein product: CASSVGLAGYNEQFF.